The present entry profiles one T cell receptor beta chain with its context. Mismatch repair deficiency was confirmed in all patients, by PCR or immunohistochemistry. Profiled with immunoSEQ multiplex PCR; TCRdb holds only in-frame clones, not every one. The sample includes about 84,000 clones, over 70% of them seen just once. J lost 7 bases, V lost 4 bases, and 3 bases had no gene match. Per the germline V gene, CDR1 is KGHSH and CDR2 is LQKENI. The CDR3 is 13 residues long. The data were obtained in a study of PD-1 blockade in mismatch repair-deficient tumors. The chain uses TRBV18 and TRBJ2-2; 7 nucleotides match TRBD1. The TCR sequence derives from an adult with mismatch repair-deficient cancer. The sample was peripheral blood, taken 12 weeks after starting pembrolizumab. CDR3: CASSRQGNGELFF. The CDR3 region has the DNA TGTGCCAGCTCACGACAGGGCAACGGGGAGCTGTTTTTT.